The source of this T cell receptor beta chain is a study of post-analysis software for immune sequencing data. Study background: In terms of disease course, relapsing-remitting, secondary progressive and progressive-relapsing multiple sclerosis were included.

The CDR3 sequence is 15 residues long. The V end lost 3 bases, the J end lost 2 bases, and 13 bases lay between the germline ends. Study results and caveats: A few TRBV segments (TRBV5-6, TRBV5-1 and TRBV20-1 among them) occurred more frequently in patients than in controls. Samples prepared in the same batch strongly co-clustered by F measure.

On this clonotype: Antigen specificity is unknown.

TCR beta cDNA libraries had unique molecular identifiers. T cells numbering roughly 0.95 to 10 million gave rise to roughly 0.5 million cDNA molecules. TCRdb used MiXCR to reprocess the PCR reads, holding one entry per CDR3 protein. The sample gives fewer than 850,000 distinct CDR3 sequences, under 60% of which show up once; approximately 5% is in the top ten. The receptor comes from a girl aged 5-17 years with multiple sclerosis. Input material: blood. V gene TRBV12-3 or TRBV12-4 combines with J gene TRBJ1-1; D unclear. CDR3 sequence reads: CASSLVRSNNTEAFF. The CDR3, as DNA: TGTGCCAGCAGTTTGGTCCGCTCCAACAACACTGAAGCTTTCTTT.